Here is one TCR beta chain with its context. The data are from a study of CD8+ T cells in alopecia areata. cDNA serving as the sequencing template came from extracted, reverse transcribed RNA. Method: immunoSEQ multiplex PCR; TCRdb's copy keeps in-frame clones and lacks some. The table records around 97,000 clones, around 86% of them present only once. CDR1 and CDR2 (germline): LNHNV, YYDKDF (reference sequence). V lost 3 bases and J lost 6, with 12 bases in between. The CDR3 runs 14 residues. This sample's treatment: oral pan-JAK inhibitor, 5-10 mg twice daily. The sample was CD8+ T cells sorted from blood, taken at approximately week 30, from a patient treated with tofacitinib. The chain carries TRBV15 and TRBJ2-1; either TRBD1 or TRBD2 may supply D (5 bases each). This TCR was recovered from a human donor with alopecia areata. Here the CDR3 DNA reads TGTGCCACCAGCAGGGTCAATGGGGGCAATGAGCAGTTCTTC. This codes for CATSRVNGGNEQFF. Variable domain in full (rest from reference TRBV15 and TRBJ2-1): DAMVIQNPRYQVTQFGKPVTLSCSQTLNHNVMYWYQQKSSQAPKLLFHYYDKDFNNEADTPDNFQSRRPNTSFCFLDIRSPGLGDTAMYLCATSRVNGGNEQFFGPGTRLTVL.